This paragraph reports one T cell receptor beta chain. Its antigen is not known. CDR1 and CDR2 (germline): MGHRA, YSYEKL. With 3 bases clipped from V and 8 bases from J, the junction kept 4 bases outside the gene matches. The length of the CDR3 is 14 residues. TCRB transcripts that were expressed got sequenced, as all of the isolated RNA had been reverse transcribed. Some clones are missing from TCRdb's copy, which holds only in-frame ones; the method was immunoSEQ multiplex PCR. The sample consists of roughly 180,000 clones, approximately 7.8% of them appearing once. This sample was taken from a study of beta chain features in type 1 diabetes. Study outcomes and limitations: When Type 1 diabetes patients were examined, their TCRB CDR3s proved moderately but significantly shorter in all four CD4+ subsets. Overrepresentation of cells with high TCR expression could result from cDNA sequencing.

The chain recombines TRBV4-1 with TRBJ1-2, with 12 bases aligning to TRBD1. This clonotype was obtained from a woman aged 40 to 55 with type 1 diabetes. The sample taken for sequencing was central memory CD4+ T cells from blood. This CDR3 reads CASSHGTGGDGYTF. The CDR3 DNA reads as TGCGCCAGCAGCCACGGGACAGGGGGCGACGGCTACACCTTC.